Detailed here is one TCR beta chain. Germline V lookup: CDR1 SGHTA, CDR2 FQGNSA. This CDR3 comprises 13 residues. J gave up 6 bases and V 6 bases, and 6 bases lay outside the gene matches. This specimen belongs to a study of T cell changes during pregnancy in multiple sclerosis. Some clones are missing from TCRdb's copy, which holds only in-frame ones; the method was immunoSEQ multiplex PCR. Found here are roughly 60,000 clones, 90% to 95% of them singletons; the top ten hold 0.76%. This receptor was taken from a female donor with multiple sclerosis, enrolled in a pregnancy study. Here the sequenced sample was CD4+ T cells from peripheral blood mononuclear cells, taken in the first trimester of pregnancy. The chain employs TRBV7-2 and TRBJ2-3; 7 positions match TRBD2. In nucleotides, the CDR3 is TGTGCCAGCAGACCCCTCGGGGGGGATACGCAGTATTTT. This encodes CASRPLGGDTQYF.